Listed below are T cell receptor beta chains from one sample, sequenced in a study of T cells in tuberculosis. Produced via immunoSEQ multiplex PCR; TCRdb's table is partial and in-frame only. The sample includes tens of thousands of clones, about 95% of them seen just once. The sequencing input was PBMCs. These receptors were collected from a donor between 10 and 29 years old with latent tuberculosis or without tuberculosis infection. The CDR3 runs from the conserved cysteine through the conserved F or W. A D gene is named only where the DNA matches it firmly. The size entry is marked missing in some rows and otherwise reads once, few, many or a size class.

d_call,clone_size,j_call,v_call,cdr3_aa,cdr3_nt
TRBD1,NA,TRBJ2-5,TRBV11-2,CASSVTPPGQGTETQYF,TGTGCCAGCAGCGTCACACCACCGGGACAGGGGACAGAGACCCAGTACTTC
TRBD1,NA,TRBJ2-2,TRBV27,CATKTGEPGELFF,TGTGCCACCAAGACAGGGGAACCCGGGGAGCTGTTTTTT
NA,NA,TRBJ2-7,TRBV6-6,CASRKLEGYEQYF,TGTGCCAGCAGGAAATTGGAGGGCTACGAGCAGTACTTC
TRBD1,NA,TRBJ2-5,TRBV7-8,CASSRTGGKETQYF,TGTGCCAGCAGCCGGACAGGGGGCAAAGAGACCCAGTACTTC
NA,NA,TRBJ2-1,TRBV4-1,CASSPLEASYNEQFF,TGCGCCAGCAGCCCCCTAGAGGCCTCCTACAATGAGCAGTTCTTC
NA,NA,TRBJ2-5,TRBV19,CASSMTGTQAETQYF,TGTGCCAGTAGTATGACCGGGACACAGGCGGAGACCCAGTACTTC
TRBD2,few,TRBJ2-1,TRBV5-1,CASSLILADNEQFF,TGCGCCAGCAGCTTAATACTAGCGGATAATGAGCAGTTCTTC
TRBD1,NA,TRBJ1-1,TRBV7-2,CASSPRTGGTNTEAFF,TGTGCCAGCAGCCCTCGGACAGGGGGGACTAACACTGAAGCTTTCTTT
NA,NA,TRBJ1-2,TRBV4-3,CASSQDYEHFSGYTF,TGCGCCAGCAGCCAAGATTATGAGCACTTTTCTGGCTACACCTTC
TRBD1,NA,TRBJ1-6,TRBV6-5,CASSMTGYNSPLHF,TGTGCCAGCAGCATGACAGGGTATAATTCACCCCTCCACTTT
TRBD2,NA,TRBJ2-2,TRBV5-1,CASSDSAGGTNTGELFF,TGCGCCAGCAGCGATAGTGCGGGGGGCACGAACACCGGGGAGCTGTTTTTT
TRBD1,NA,TRBJ1-6,TRBV5-1,CASSMGQENSPLHF,TGCGCCAGCAGCATGGGACAGGAGAATTCACCCCTCCACTTT
TRBD2,NA,TRBJ2-5,TRBV5-1,CASSLVGLAVGETQYF,TGCGCCAGCAGCTTGGTTGGACTAGCCGTCGGAGAGACCCAGTACTTC